The T cell receptor (beta chain) described here comes from a study of blood T cell repertoires in COVID-19. Study-wide background: Sites in the United States, Italy and Spain provided acute and convalescent COVID-19 samples.

The study recruited people aged 18 to 89 years across approximately 24 US areas. Repertoires were generated with immunoSEQ multiplex PCR, while TCRdb's copy carries only in-frame clones and drops some. In the table there are 150,000 to 200,000 clones, less than 85% of which are singletons. The CDR3 is 13 amino acids. V dropped 6 bases and J dropped 0 bases, with 6 bases sitting between them. Germline CDR1 and CDR2: SNHLY and FYNNEI. This clonotype originated in a man in his sixties who had recovered from COVID-19. The sample was PBMCs or T cells enriched from blood (not recorded which). This sequence joins TRBV2 and TRBJ1-5; unclear D gene. The CDR3 DNA sequence: TGTGCCAGCAGACAGTTTAGCAATCAGCCCCAGCATTTT. It specifies CASRQFSNQPQHF. The variable domain in full, with the rest retrieved from reference TRBV2 and TRBJ1-5, is EPEVTQTPSHQVTQMGQEVILRCVPISNHLYFYWYRQILGQKVEFLVSFYNNEISEKSEIFDDQFSVERPDGSNFTLKIRSTKLEDSAMYFCASRQFSNQPQHFGDGTRLSIL.